This T cell receptor beta chain was captured in a study of blood T cells in healthy people across ages. PCR was performed a second time for roughly 7 to 12 cycles using a sample-barcoded 5' primer and a J-beta primer mix. TCRdb reanalysed the 5' RACE reads using MiXCR and keeps one entry per CDR3 protein. The sample records 1.5 million to 2 million distinct CDR3 sequences, less than 50% being singletons. The CDR3 has 17 amino acids. Germline-derived CDR1 and CDR2 are LGHNA and YNFKEQ. Regarding this clonotype: Its ends do not fully match the called genes, so a read error is possible.

Sequenced material: blood. This sequence joins TRBV4-2 and TRBJ2-5; 9 bases are shared with TRBD2. The TCR originated in a woman between 40 and 55 years old in good health. The CDR3 DNA reads as TGTGCCCGCAGCCAAGATGGGACAACTAGCGGGCAAGAGACCCAGTACTTC. Its protein product is CARSQDGTTSGQETQYF.